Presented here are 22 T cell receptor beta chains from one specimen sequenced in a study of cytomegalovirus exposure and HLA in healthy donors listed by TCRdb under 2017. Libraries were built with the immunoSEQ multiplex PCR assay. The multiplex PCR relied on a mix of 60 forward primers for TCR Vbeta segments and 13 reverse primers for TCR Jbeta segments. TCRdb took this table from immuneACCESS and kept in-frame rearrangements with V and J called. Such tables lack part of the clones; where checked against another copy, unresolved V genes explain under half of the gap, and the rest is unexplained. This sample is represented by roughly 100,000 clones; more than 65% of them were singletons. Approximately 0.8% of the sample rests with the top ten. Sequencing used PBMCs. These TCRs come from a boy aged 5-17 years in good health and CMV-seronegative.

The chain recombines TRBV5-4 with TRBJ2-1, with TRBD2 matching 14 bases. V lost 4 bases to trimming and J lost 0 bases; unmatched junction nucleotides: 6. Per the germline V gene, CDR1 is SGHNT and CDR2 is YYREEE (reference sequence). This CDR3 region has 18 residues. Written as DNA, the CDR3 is TGTGCCAGCAGCCCGGGACTAGCGGGGGTTAGCTCCTACAATGAGCAGTTCTTC. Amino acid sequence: CASSPGLAGVSSYNEQFF.

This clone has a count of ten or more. Here the CDR3 reads CASSISGSGIDTQYF. CDR3 bases: TGTGCCAGTAGTATCAGCGGGAGTGGGATAGATACGCAGTATTTT. The chain is built from TRBV19 and TRBJ2-3; TRBD2 matches 8 bases. Germline V CDR1 and CDR2: LNHDA, SQIVND (reference sequence). The CDR3 totals 15 residues. Losses at the gene ends were 3 bases for V and 5 bases for J; bases not matched to a gene: 7.

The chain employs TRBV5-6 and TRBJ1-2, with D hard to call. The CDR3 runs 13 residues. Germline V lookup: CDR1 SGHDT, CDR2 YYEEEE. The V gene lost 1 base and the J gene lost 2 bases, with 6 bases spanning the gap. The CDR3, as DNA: TGTGCCAGCAGCTTGCGTCAGAACTATGGCTACACCTTC. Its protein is CASSLRQNYGYTF.

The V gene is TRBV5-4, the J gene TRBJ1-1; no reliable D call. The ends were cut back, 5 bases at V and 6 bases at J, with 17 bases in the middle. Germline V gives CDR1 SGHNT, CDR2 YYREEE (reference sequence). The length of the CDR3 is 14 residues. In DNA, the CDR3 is TGTGCCAGCAGTCAGACTGCGACCGTCCCTGAAGCTTTCTTT. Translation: CASSQTATVPEAFF.

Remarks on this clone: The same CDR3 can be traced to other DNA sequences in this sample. CDR3 in amino acids: CASSYGGGDEKLFF. The CDR3 DNA reads TGTGCCAGCAGTTACGGAGGGGGCGATGAAAAACTGTTTTTT. This sequence joins TRBV6-5 and TRBJ1-4, with TRBD1 matching 7 bases. V dropped 2 bases and J dropped 6; count of bases not matched to a gene: 3. The germline gives CDR1 MNHEY, CDR2 SVGAGI. The CDR3 is 14 amino acids.

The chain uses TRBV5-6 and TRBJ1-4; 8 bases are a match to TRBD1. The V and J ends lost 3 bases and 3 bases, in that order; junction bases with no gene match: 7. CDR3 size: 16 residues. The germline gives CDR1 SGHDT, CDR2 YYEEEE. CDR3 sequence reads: CASSSTDRVSNEKLFF. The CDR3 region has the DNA TGTGCCAGCAGCTCAACGGACAGGGTTTCTAATGAAAAACTGTTTTTT.

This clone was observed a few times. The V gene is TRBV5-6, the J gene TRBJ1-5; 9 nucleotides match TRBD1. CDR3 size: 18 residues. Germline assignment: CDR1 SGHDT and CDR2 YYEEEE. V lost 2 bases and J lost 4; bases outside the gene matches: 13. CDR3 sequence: CASSLGKRPGQGNQPQHF. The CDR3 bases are TGTGCCAGCAGCTTAGGAAAGAGACCCGGACAGGGGAATCAGCCCCAGCATTTT.

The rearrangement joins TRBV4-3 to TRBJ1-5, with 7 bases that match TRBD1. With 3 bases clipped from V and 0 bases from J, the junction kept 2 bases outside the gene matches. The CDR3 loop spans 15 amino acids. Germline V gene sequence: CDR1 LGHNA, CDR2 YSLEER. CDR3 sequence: CASSQGQTSNQPQHF. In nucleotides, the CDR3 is TGCGCCAGCAGCCAGGGACAGACTAGCAATCAGCCCCAGCATTTT.

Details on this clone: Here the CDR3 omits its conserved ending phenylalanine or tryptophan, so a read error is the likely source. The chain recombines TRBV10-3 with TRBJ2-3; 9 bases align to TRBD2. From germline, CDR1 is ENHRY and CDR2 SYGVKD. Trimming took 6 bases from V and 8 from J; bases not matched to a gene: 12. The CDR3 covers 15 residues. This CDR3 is CAISERASGTSTQYV. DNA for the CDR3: TGTGCCATCAGCGAAAGGGCTAGCGGGACTAGTACGCAGTATGTT.

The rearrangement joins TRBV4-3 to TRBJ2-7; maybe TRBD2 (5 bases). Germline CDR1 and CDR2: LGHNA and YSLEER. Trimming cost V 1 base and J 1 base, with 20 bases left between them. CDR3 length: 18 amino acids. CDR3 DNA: TGCGCCAGCAGCCAAGGGGGTCCGAGGGTTGAAGGATCCTACGAGCAGTACTTC. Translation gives CASSQGGPRVEGSYEQYF.

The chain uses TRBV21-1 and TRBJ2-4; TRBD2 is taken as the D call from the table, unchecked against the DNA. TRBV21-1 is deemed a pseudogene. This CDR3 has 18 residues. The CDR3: CASSPEGLAGDARNIQYF. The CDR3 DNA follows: TGTGCCAGCAGCCCAGAGGGACTAGCGGGAGATGCGAGAAACATTCAGTACTTC.

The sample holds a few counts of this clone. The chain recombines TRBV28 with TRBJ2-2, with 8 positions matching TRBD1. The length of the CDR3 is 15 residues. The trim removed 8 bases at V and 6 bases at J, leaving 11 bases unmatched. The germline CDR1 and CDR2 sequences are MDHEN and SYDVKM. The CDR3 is CASYPQGAGAGELFF. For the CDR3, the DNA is TGTGCCAGCTATCCCCAGGGGGCTGGGGCCGGGGAGCTGTTTTTT. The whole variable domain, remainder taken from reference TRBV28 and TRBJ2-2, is DVKVTQSSRYLVKRTGEKVFLECVQDMDHENMFWYRQDPGLGLRLIYFSYDVKMKEKGDIPEGYSVSREKKERFSLILESASTNQTSMYLCASYPQGAGAGELFFGEGSRLTVL.

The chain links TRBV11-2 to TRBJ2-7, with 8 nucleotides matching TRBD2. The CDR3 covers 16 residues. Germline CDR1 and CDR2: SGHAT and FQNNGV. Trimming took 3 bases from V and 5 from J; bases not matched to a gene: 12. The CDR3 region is CASSLAGGGFDHEQYF. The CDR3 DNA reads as TGTGCCAGCAGCTTGGCGGGGGGAGGGTTTGACCACGAGCAGTACTTC.

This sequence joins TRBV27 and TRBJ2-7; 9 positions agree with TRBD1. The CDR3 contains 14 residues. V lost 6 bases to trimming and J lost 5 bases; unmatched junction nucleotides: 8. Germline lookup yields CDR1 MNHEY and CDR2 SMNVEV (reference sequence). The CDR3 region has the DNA TGTGCCAGCAGCCAATGGACAGGGGACCACGAGCAGTACTTC. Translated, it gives CASSQWTGDHEQYF.

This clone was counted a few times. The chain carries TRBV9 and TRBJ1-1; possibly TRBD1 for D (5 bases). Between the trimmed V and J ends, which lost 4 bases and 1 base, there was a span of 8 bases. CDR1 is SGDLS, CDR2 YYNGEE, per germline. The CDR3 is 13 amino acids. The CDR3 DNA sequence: TGTGCCAGCAGCTACGACAGGAACACTGAAGCTTTCTTT. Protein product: CASSYDRNTEAFF.

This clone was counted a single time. The CDR3 here is CATSRDTARGQPQHF. The CDR3 bases are TGTGCCACCAGCAGAGATACGGCCAGGGGCCAGCCCCAGCATTTT. The chain couples TRBV15 to TRBJ1-5; D possibly corresponds to TRBD1 (6 bases). V lost 0 bases to trimming and J lost 7 bases, with 13 bases between them. Germline lookup yields CDR1 LNHNV and CDR2 YYDKDF (reference sequence). This CDR3 contains 15 residues.

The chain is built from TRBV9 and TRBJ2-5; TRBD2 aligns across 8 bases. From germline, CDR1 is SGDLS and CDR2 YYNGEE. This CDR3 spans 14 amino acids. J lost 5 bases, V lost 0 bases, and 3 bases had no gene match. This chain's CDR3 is CASSVGVAGETQYF. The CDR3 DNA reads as TGTGCCAGCAGCGTAGGGGTAGCGGGGGAGACCCAGTACTTC.

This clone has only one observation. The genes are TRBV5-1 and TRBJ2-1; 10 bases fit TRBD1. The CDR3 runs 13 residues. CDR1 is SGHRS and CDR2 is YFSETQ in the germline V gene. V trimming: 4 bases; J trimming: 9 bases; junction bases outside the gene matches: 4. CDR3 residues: CASSLTGGIEQFF. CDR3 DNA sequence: TGCGCCAGCAGCCTGACAGGGGGCATTGAGCAGTTCTTC.

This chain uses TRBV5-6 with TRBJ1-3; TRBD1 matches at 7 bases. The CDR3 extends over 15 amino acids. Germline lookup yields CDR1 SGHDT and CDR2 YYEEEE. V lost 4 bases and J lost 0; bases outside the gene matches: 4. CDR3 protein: CASSLTGDSGNTIYF. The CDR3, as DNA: TGTGCCAGCAGCCTTACAGGGGACTCTGGAAACACCATATATTTT.

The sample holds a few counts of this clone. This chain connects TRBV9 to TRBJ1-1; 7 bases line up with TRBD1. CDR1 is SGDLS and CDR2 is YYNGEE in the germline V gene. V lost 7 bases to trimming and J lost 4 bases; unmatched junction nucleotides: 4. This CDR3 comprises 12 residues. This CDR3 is CASQGVSTEAFF. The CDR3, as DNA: TGTGCCAGCCAGGGGGTGAGCACTGAAGCTTTCTTT.

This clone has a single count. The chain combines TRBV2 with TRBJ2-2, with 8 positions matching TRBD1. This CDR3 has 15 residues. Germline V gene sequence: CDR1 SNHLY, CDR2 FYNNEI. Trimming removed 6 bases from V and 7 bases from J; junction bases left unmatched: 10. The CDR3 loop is CASSLQGERGGELFF. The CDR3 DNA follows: TGTGCCAGCAGCTTACAGGGGGAGCGAGGCGGGGAGCTGTTTTTT.

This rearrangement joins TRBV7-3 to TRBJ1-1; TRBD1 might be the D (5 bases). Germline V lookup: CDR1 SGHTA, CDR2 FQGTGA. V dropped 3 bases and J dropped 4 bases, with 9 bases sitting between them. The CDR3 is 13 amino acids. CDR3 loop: CASSLQGGTEAFF. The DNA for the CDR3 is TGTGCCAGCAGCTTGCAGGGTGGCACTGAAGCTTTCTTT.